This T cell receptor beta chain came from a study of blood T cell repertoires in COVID-19. Whole-study context: Both acute and convalescent COVID-19 samples were obtained from the United States, Italy and Spain. Sample material is recorded as cDNA or gDNA derived from T cells, B-cell-depleted T cells, or PBMCs.

In the original processing: Reference gene primer amplification gave nucleated cell count estimates. Generated by immunoSEQ multiplex PCR, the TCRdb table keeps only in-frame clones and is missing some. The V and J calls and clone size come from that table; D and trimming were worked out from the DNA. Of approximately 180,000 clones listed, over 75% are singletons. Germline V gene data show CDR1 as WNHNN and CDR2 as SYGVQD (reference sequence). The length of the CDR3 is 15 residues. V shed 9 bases, J shed 3 bases, and the junction held 10 bases outside the gene matches. Followed over time, Seattle patients had been enrolled while infection was active.

The J gene is TRBJ2-4, the V gene TRBV10-1, with 8 bases identical to TRBD2. The clonotype originates from a person between 65 and 79 years old with COVID-19, enrolled during active disease. Sequencing was carried out using peripheral blood. The CDR3 sequence is CARDGERGCKNIQYF. The DNA for the CDR3 is TGCGCCAGGGACGGTGAGCGGGGGTGCAAAAACATTCAGTACTTC.